Below, 18 T cell receptor beta chains from the same sample are listed, as sequenced in a study of CD8 T cells in ankylosing spondylitis. TCRdb used MiXCR to reprocess the 5' RACE reads, holding one entry per CDR3 protein. Of around 120,000 distinct CDR3 sequences listed, around 13% are singletons. Input material: blood, either unsorted or a sorted T cell fraction (not recorded which). The source of these receptors is a female donor with ankylosing spondylitis or in good health (not recorded which).

Concerning this clonotype: Mismatch with germline at one junction end may stem from a read error. V is TRBV20-1 and J is TRBJ2-5; D is uncertain. There are 11 residues in the CDR3. Germline V gene sequence: CDR1 DFQATT, CDR2 SNEGSKA (reference sequence). CDR3 sequence reads: CNARVGETQYF. Written as DNA, the CDR3 is TGCAATGCTCGGGTTGGTGAGACCCAGTACTTC.

The CDR3 region has the DNA TGTGCCAGCAGTTCCGGGACAGGGTTATCGTATGAGCAGTTCTTC. Residues: CASSSGTGLSYEQFF. The genes are TRBV7-3 and TRBJ2-1; 9 positions match TRBD1. The V gene's germline CDR1 is SGHTA and CDR2 FQGTGA. The trim removed 6 bases at V and 8 bases at J, leaving 11 bases unmatched. This CDR3 has 15 amino acids.

This clonotype appeared many times. The V gene is TRBV12-3 or TRBV12-4, the J gene TRBJ2-1, with D tentatively TRBD1 or TRBD2 (6 bases each). The CDR3 runs to 14 residues. V was pared by 6 bases and J by 5 bases, with 14 bases between. The CDR3 is CASRLRGTNNEQFF. The CDR3 coding sequence is TGTGCCAGCAGGCTACGCGGGACAAACAATGAGCAGTTCTTC.

This clonotype was recorded many times. The rearrangement joins TRBV20-1 to TRBJ2-1; 10 positions agree with TRBD2. J gave up 0 bases and V 2 bases, and 1 base lay outside the gene matches. This CDR3 spans 15 amino acids. Germline V gene data show CDR1 as DFQATT and CDR2 as SNEGSKA (reference sequence). The CDR3 DNA is TGCAGTGCTAGATCTAGCGGGGGCTCCTACAATGAGCAGTTCTTC. Translation gives CSARSSGGSYNEQFF.

On this clonotype: Germline and junction disagree at one end, which may indicate a read error. The gene calls are TRBV3-1 and TRBJ2-3; 13 bases fit TRBD2. Per the germline V gene, CDR1 is LGHDT and CDR2 is YNNKEL (reference sequence). The CDR3 is 15 amino acids. The CDR3 DNA follows: TGTGTCAGCAGCAGGACTAGCGGGAGTACAGATACGCAGTATTTT. It codes for CVSSRTSGSTDTQYF.

V gene TRBV5-5 combines with J gene TRBJ2-1, with 9 positions matching TRBD1. Germline-derived CDR1 and CDR2 are SGHKS and YYEKEE (reference sequence). This CDR3 comprises 17 residues. The V and J ends lost 3 bases and 4 bases, in that order; junction bases with no gene match: 11. CDR3 DNA sequence: TGTGCCAGCAGCTCCTCACAGGGGGCAGCCCCATACAATGAGCAGTTCTTC. As protein: CASSSSQGAAPYNEQFF.

This clonotype appeared many times. The chain joins TRBV28 to TRBJ2-3, with unresolved D. Trimming stripped 2 bases from V and 6 bases from J, with 6 bases between. CDR1 and CDR2 from the germline V gene are MDHEN and SYDVKM. The CDR3 is made up of 12 amino acids. CDR3 residues: CASSLLDDTQYF. The CDR3 nucleotides are TGTGCCAGCAGTTTACTCGATGATACGCAGTATTTT.

The rearrangement uses TRBV19 and TRBJ2-7; TRBD2 is a possible D gene (6 bases). CDR1 is LNHDA, CDR2 SQIVND, per germline (reference sequence). The CDR3 totals 13 residues. V shed 3 bases and J shed 6 bases, with 12 bases lying between them. The CDR3 protein is CASSIWPSAEQYF. In DNA form, the CDR3 reads TGTGCCAGTAGTATTTGGCCTAGCGCCGAGCAGTACTTC.

This clonotype has at least ten counts. This chain links TRBV12-3 or TRBV12-4 with TRBJ1-1, with 7 bases aligning to TRBD1. The length of the CDR3 is 13 residues. V trimming: 6 bases; J trimming: 2 bases; junction bases outside the gene matches: 3. The CDR3 coding sequence is TGTGCCAGCAGCAACAGGGGAAACACTGAAGCTTTCTTT. Protein: CASSNRGNTEAFF.

This rearrangement joins TRBV5-1 to TRBJ2-3, with D perhaps matching TRBD2 (5 bases). This CDR3 region has 14 residues. The germline gives CDR1 SGHRS, CDR2 YFSETQ. The V and J ends lost 0 bases and 4 bases respectively, with 9 bases between them. CDR3 nucleotide sequence: TGCGCCAGCAGCTTGGAAGGGAGCGCAGATACGCAGTATTTT. As protein: CASSLEGSADTQYF. Full variable domain (outside the CDR3, taken from reference TRBV5-1 and TRBJ2-3): KAGVTQTPRYLIKTRGQQVTLSCSPISGHRSVSWYQQTPGQGLQFLFEYFSETQRNKGNFPGRFSGRQFSNSRSEMNVSTLELGDSALYLCASSLEGSADTQYFGPGTRLTVL.

Many counts were recorded for this clonotype. The genes are TRBV10-3 and TRBJ1-2; 9 bases align to TRBD1. J was trimmed by 4 bases and V by 3 bases; bases with no gene match: 12. From germline, CDR1 is ENHRY and CDR2 SYGVKD. The CDR3 covers 17 residues. In DNA form, the CDR3 reads TGTGCCATCAGTGATTTCCCCGGGACAGGGCCTCTCTATGGCTACACCTTC. Translation gives CAISDFPGTGPLYGYTF.

This clonotype was recorded at least ten times. The chain links TRBV20-1 to TRBJ1-1, with D perhaps TRBD1 (5 bases). The germline V gene has CDR1 DFQATT and CDR2 SNEGSKA (reference sequence). V was cut by 6 bases and J by 7 bases, with 18 bases left in between. CDR3 length equals 13 residues. As DNA, the CDR3 is TGCAGTGCCAAGGGCCCCTTGACAGATGAAGCTTTCTTT. Amino acids: CSAKGPLTDEAFF.

The V gene is TRBV29-1, the J gene TRBJ1-2, with 11 bases lining up with TRBD1. The CDR3 has 13 amino acids. Germline lookup yields CDR1 SQVTM and CDR2 ANQGSEA. The V and J ends lost 7 bases and 4 bases, in that order; junction bases with no gene match: 5. The CDR3 DNA sequence: TGCAGCGGATGGGACAGGGGGGGCTATGGCTACACCTTC. Protein: CSGWDRGGYGYTF.

The chain couples TRBV12-3 or TRBV12-4 to TRBJ2-2, with 11 bases matching TRBD1. V dropped 5 bases and J dropped 4; count of bases not matched to a gene: 6. This CDR3 region has 16 residues. CDR3 residues: CASSQRDRGSTGELFF. Written as DNA, the CDR3 is TGTGCCAGCAGTCAAAGGGACAGGGGGAGCACCGGGGAGCTGTTTTTT.

The gene calls are TRBV7-2 and TRBJ2-3; 9 bases map to TRBD2. Germline V gene data show CDR1 as SGHTA and CDR2 as FQGNSA. V was clipped by 6 bases and J by 4 bases; unmatched bases: 5. This CDR3 spans 14 amino acids. CDR3 DNA: TGTGCCAGCAGTCATAGCGGGAGCCCAGATACGCAGTATTTT. Encoded protein: CASSHSGSPDTQYF.

Worth noting for this clonotype: At one of its ends the junction is not consistent with the germline gene, which may arise from a read error. The chain couples TRBV14 to TRBJ2-2; D not certain. The CDR3 is 12 residues long. Germline CDR1 and CDR2: SGHDN and FVKESK. CDR3 in DNA: TGTGTCAGCAGCCGATTGTCGGGGGAGCTGTTTTTT. Translating gives CVSSRLSGELFF.

This clonotype was seen repeatedly, ten times or more. This sequence joins TRBV12-3 or TRBV12-4 and TRBJ2-1; 7 positions agree with TRBD2. The CDR3 contains 14 residues. The V segment lost 6 bases and the J segment 3 bases; nucleotides outside the gene matches: 5. CDR3 sequence reads: CASSPSGYYNEQFF. The DNA of the CDR3 is TGTGCCAGCAGCCCTAGCGGCTACTACAATGAGCAGTTCTTC.

This clonotype was counted at least ten times. The rearrangement joins TRBV5-1 to TRBJ1-2; 7 bases agree with TRBD1. Germline values: CDR1 SGHRS, CDR2 YFSETQ. Trimming took 3 bases from V and 7 from J; bases not matched to a gene: 9. This CDR3 spans 14 amino acids. CDR3 residues: CASSSDGTVGGYTF. The CDR3 DNA reads TGCGCCAGCAGCTCGGACGGGACAGTTGGTGGCTACACCTTC.